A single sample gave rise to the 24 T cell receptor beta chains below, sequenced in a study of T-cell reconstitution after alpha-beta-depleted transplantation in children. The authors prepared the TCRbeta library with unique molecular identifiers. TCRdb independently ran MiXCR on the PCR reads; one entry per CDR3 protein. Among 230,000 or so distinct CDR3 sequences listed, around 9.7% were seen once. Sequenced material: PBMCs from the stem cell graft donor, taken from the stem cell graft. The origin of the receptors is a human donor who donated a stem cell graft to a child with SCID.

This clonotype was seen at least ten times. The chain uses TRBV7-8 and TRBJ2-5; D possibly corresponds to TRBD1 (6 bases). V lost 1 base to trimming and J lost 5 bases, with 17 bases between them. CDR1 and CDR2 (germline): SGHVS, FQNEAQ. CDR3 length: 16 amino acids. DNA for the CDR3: TGTGCCAGCAGCTTAGTCGGTGGCAGGGGACGGGAGACCCAGTACTTC. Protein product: CASSLVGGRGRETQYF.

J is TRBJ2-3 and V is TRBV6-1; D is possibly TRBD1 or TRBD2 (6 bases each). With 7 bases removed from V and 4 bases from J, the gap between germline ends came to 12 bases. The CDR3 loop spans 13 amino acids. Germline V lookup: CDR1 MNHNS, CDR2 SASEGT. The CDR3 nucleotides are TGTGCCAGCATGGAGGGGGATCCAGATACGCAGTATTTT. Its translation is CASMEGDPDTQYF.

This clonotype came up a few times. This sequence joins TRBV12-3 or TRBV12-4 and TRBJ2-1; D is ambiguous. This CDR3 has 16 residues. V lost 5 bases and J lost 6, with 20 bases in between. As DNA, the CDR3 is TGTGCCAGCAGTCGCTCCGACACTCTAGGAGCCAATGAGCAGTTCTTC. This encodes CASSRSDTLGANEQFF.

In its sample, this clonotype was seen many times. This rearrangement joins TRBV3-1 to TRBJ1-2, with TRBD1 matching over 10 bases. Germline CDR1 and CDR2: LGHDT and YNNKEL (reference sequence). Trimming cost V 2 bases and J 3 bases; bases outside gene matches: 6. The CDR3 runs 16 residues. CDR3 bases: TGTGCCAGCAGCCAAAGATCGGGGACAGGGGACTATGGCTACACCTTC. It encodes CASSQRSGTGDYGYTF.

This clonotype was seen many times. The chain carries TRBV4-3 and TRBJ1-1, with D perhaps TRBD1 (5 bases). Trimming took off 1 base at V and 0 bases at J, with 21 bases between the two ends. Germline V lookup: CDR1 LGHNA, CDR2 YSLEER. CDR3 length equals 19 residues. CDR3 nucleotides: TGCGCCAGCAGCCAAGCGTTTTTTCCCCCCCGGGGGGTGAACACTGAAGCTTTCTTT. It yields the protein CASSQAFFPPRGVNTEAFF.

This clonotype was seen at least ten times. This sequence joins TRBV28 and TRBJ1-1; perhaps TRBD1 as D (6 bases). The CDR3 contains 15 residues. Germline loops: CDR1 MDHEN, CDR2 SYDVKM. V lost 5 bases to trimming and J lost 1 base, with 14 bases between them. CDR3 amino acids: CASSPLGHTNTEAFF. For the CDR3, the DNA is TGTGCCAGCAGTCCCCTGGGACATACGAACACTGAAGCTTTCTTT.

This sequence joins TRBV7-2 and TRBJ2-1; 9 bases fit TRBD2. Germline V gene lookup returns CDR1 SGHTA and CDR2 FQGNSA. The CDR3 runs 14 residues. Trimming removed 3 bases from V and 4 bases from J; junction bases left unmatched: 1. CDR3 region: CASSFSGSYNEQFF. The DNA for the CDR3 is TGTGCCAGCAGCTTTAGCGGGAGTTACAATGAGCAGTTCTTC.

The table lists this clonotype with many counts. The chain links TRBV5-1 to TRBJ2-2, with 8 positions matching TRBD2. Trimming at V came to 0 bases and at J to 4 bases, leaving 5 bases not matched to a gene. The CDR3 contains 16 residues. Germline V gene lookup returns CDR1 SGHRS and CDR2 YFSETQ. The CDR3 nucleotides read TGCGCCAGCAGCTTGGCGGGGGGGCCCGGCACCGGGGAGCTGTTTTTT. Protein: CASSLAGGPGTGELFF.

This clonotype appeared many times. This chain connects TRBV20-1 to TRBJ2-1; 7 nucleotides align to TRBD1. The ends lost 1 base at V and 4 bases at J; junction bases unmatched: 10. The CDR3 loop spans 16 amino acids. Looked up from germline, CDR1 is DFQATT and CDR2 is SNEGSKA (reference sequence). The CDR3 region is CSARVRQGKEYNEQFF. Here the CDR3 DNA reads TGCAGTGCTAGAGTCCGACAGGGAAAAGAGTACAATGAGCAGTTCTTC.

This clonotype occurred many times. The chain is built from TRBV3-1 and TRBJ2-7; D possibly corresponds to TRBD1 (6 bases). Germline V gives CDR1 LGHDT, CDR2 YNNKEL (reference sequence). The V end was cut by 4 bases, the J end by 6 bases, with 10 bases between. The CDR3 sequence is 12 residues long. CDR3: CASSPTGREQYF. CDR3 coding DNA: TGTGCCAGCAGCCCAACAGGGCGCGAGCAGTACTTC.

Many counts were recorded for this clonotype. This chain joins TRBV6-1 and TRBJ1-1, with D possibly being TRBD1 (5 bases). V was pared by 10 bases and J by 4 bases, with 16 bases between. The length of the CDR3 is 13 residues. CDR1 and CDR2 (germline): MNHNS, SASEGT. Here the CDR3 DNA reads TGTGCCACCTCGTGGCGGGGGACCACTGAAGCTTTCTTT. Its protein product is CATSWRGTTEAFF.

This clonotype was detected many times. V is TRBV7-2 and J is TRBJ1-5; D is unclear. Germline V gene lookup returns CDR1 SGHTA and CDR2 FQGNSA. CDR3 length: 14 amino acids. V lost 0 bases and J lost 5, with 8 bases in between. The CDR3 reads CASSLAGMDQPQHF. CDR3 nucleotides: TGTGCCAGCAGCTTAGCTGGGATGGATCAGCCCCAGCATTTT.

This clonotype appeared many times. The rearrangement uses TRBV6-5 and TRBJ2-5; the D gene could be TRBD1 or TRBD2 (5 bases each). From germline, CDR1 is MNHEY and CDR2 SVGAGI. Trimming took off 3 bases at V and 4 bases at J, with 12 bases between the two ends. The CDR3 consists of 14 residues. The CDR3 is CASSYGGSGETQYF. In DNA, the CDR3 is TGTGCCAGCAGTTATGGGGGAAGCGGAGAGACCCAGTACTTC.

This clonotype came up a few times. CDR3 in amino acids: CASSDQVRDLELNTEAFF. The CDR3 coding sequence is TGTGCCAGCAGCGACCAAGTCAGGGATCTTGAGTTGAACACTGAAGCTTTCTTT. The rearrangement links TRBV7-3 to TRBJ1-1, with a tentative D call TRBD1 (5 bases). Germline V gene lookup returns CDR1 SGHTA and CDR2 FQGTGA. The germline V and J ends were trimmed by 5 bases and 0 bases, with 22 bases remaining between them. There are 18 residues in the CDR3.

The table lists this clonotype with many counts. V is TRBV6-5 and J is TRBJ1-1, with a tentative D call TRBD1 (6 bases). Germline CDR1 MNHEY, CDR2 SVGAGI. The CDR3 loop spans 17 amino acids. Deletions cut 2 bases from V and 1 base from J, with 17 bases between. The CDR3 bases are TGTGCCAGCAGTTACCAACTCGGGGGGGCGCCGAACACTGAAGCTTTCTTT. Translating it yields CASSYQLGGAPNTEAFF.

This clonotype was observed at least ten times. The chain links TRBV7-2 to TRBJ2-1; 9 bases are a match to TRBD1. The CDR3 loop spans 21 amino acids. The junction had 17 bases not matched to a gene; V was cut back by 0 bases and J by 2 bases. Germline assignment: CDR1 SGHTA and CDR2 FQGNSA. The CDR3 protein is CASSLAQGGQGRSMAYNEQFF. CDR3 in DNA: TGTGCCAGCAGCTTAGCGCAAGGGGGACAGGGAAGATCAATGGCCTACAATGAGCAGTTCTTC.

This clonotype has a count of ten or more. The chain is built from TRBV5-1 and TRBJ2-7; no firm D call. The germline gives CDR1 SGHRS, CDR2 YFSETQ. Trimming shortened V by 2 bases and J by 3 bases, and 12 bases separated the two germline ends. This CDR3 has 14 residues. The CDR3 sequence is CASSFGDGNYEQYF. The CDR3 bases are TGCGCCAGCAGCTTTGGAGACGGAAACTACGAGCAGTACTTC.

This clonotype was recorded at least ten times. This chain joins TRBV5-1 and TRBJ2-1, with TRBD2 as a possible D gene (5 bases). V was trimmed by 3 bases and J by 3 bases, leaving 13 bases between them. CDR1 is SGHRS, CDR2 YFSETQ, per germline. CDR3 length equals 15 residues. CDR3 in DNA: TGCGCCAGCAGCTCCTACCGGGGTGACTACAATGAGCAGTTCTTC. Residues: CASSSYRGDYNEQFF.

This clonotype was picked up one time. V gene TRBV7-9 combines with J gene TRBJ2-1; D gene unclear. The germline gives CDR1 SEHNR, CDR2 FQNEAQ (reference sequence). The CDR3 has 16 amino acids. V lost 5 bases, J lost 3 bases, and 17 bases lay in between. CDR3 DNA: TGTGCCAGCAGCCCTGGGCGCCAGTGCTTCTACAATGAGCAGTTCTTC. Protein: CASSPGRQCFYNEQFF.

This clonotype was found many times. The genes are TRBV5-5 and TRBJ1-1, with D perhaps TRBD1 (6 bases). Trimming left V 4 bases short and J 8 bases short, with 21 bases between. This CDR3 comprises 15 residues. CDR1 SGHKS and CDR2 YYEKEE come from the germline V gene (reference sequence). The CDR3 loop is CASSIGFWTATEAFF. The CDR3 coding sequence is TGTGCCAGCAGCATCGGTTTCTGGACAGCAACGGAAGCTTTCTTT. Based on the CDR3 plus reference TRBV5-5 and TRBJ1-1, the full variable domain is DAGVTQSPTHLIKTRGQQVTLRCSPISGHKSVSWYQQVLGQGPQFIFQYYEKEERGRGNFPDRFSARQFPNYSSELNVNALLLGDSALYLCASSIGFWTATEAFFGQGTRLTVV.

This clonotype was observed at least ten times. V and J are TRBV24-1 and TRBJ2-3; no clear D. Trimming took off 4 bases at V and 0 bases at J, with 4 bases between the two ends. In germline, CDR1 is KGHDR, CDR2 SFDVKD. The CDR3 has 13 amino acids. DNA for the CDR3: TGTGCCACCAGTGACCCGAGCACAGATACGCAGTATTTT. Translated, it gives CATSDPSTDTQYF.

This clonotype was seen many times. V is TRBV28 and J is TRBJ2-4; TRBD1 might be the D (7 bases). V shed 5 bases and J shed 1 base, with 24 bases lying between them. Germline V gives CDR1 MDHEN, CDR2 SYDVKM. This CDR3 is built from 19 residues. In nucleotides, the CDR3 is TGTGCCAGCAGTGGTTCGGGACAGCGGGCGCTCAAGGCCAAAAACATTCAGTACTTC. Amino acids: CASSGSGQRALKAKNIQYF. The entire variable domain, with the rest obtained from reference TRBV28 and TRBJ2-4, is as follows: DVKVTQSSRYLVKRTGEKVFLECVQDMDHENMFWYRQDPGLGLRLIYFSYDVKMKEKGDIPEGYSVSREKKERFSLILESASTNQTSMYLCASSGSGQRALKAKNIQYFGAGTRLSVL.

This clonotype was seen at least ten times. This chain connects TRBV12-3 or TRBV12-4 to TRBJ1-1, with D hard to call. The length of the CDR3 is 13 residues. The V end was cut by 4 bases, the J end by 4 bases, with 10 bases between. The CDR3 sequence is CASSSGGSTEAFF. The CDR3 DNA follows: TGTGCCAGCAGTTCGGGAGGGTCCACTGAAGCTTTCTTT.

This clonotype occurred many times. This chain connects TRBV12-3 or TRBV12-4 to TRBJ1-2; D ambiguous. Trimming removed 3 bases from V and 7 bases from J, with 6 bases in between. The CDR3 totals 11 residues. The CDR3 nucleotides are TGTGCCAGCAGTTTTAGGAGTGGCTACACCTTC. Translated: CASSFRSGYTF.